Detailed here is one T cell receptor beta chain. Its antigen is undetermined. This sample stems from a study of cytomegalovirus exposure and HLA in healthy donors. Study at large: Across under 450 genotyped donors, 65% to 90% landed in the Caucasian-associated ancestry cluster.

With 60 Vbeta and 13 Jbeta primers, the PCR was carried out. Only in-frame clones appear in the TCRdb table, and some are missing; sequencing was by immunoSEQ multiplex PCR. This sample yields 90,000 to 110,000 clones, of which around 84% are seen a single time; approximately 1.2% belongs to the top ten. Study outcomes and limitations: There were a few CMV-associated chains whose specificity for CMV antigens was confirmed in vitro. Most subjects' HLA-A and HLA-B alleles were reportedly predicted from TCR beta sequences. A later look showed TCR association rates differing by HLA locus, highest for DRB1 and lowest for HLA-C.

The sample taken for sequencing was PBMCs. The origin of this receptor is a man under 40 in good health and CMV-seronegative.

The CDR3 DNA sequence: TGCGCCAGCAGCCCCCGAGGACTAGCGGTCGAGGTGGAGCAGTACTTC. Amino acids: CASSPRGLAVEVEQYF. The chain is built from TRBV5-1 and TRBJ2-7, with 10 bases matching TRBD2. Germline V CDR1 and CDR2: SGHRS, YFSETQ. The junction had 14 bases not matched to a gene; V was cut back by 4 bases and J by 7 bases. CDR3 length: 16 amino acids.